The clone carrying this T cell receptor (beta chain) was counted at least ten times. TCRdb fed the RT-PCR reads into MiXCR, producing one record per CDR3 protein. This table holds about 7,600 distinct CDR3 sequences, around 10% found once. This sample is part of a study of patients and donors after allogeneic stem cell transplantation. V was trimmed by 1 base and J by 7 bases, leaving 17 bases between them. Per the germline V gene, CDR1 is LGHDT and CDR2 is YNNKEL (reference sequence). The CDR3 sequence is 16 residues long. The genes are TRBV3-1 and TRBJ1-5; weak D call: TRBD1 (6 bases). The receptor comes from a human donor who was either an allogeneic HSCT recipient or a stem cell or donor lymphocyte infusion donor (not recorded which). It is not recorded whose cells these are; they may come from a transplant donor. The sequenced material came from blood, either unsorted or a sorted T cell fraction (not recorded which). The CDR3 DNA sequence: TGTGCCAGCAGCCAAGGAATTCGGGGGGCTGGGCAGCCCCAGCATTTT. Translation gives CASSQGIRGAGQPQHF.